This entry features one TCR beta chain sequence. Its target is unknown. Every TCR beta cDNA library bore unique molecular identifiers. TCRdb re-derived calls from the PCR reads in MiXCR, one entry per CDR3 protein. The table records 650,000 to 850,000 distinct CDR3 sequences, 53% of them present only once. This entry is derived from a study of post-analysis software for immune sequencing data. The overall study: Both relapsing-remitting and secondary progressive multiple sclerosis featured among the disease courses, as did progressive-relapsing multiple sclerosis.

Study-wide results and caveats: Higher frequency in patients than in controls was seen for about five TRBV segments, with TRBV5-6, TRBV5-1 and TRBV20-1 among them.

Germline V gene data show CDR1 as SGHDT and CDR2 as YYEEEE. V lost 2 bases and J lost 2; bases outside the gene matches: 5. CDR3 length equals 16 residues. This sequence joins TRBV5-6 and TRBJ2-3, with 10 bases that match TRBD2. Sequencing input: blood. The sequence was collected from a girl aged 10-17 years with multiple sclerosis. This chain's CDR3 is CASSFLAGVSTDTQYF. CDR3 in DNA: TGTGCCAGCAGCTTCCTAGCGGGAGTTTCCACAGATACGCAGTATTTT.